This T cell receptor (beta chain) was recovered during a study of shared clonotypes between healthy human individuals. Study information: Donors had three CD4 naive, three CD4 memory, two CD8 naive and one CD8 memory plate apiece.

The CDR3 loop spans 14 amino acids. Per the germline V gene, CDR1 is MNHEY and CDR2 is SVGAGI. The V and J ends lost 8 bases and 0 bases respectively, with 14 bases between them. The authors' processing: ImmunoSEQ yielded junction-only sequences lacking quality scores, so filtering differed. The table came from immunoSEQ multiplex PCR; TCRdb's copy has only in-frame clones and leaves some out. V, J and clone size were drawn from that table, and D and trimming were deduced from the DNA. This table holds about 530,000 clones, about 96% found once. This sequence originates from a woman in her 30s in good health. Sequenced input: naive CD4+ T cells sorted from blood. Regarding subset: CD45RA+ positively selected. V and J are TRBV6-5 and TRBJ2-7, with D possibly TRBD2 on 5 matching bases. Here the CDR3 reads CASGPSGSSYEQYF. As DNA, the CDR3 is TGTGCCAGCGGCCCCAGCGGCAGCTCCTACGAGCAGTACTTC.